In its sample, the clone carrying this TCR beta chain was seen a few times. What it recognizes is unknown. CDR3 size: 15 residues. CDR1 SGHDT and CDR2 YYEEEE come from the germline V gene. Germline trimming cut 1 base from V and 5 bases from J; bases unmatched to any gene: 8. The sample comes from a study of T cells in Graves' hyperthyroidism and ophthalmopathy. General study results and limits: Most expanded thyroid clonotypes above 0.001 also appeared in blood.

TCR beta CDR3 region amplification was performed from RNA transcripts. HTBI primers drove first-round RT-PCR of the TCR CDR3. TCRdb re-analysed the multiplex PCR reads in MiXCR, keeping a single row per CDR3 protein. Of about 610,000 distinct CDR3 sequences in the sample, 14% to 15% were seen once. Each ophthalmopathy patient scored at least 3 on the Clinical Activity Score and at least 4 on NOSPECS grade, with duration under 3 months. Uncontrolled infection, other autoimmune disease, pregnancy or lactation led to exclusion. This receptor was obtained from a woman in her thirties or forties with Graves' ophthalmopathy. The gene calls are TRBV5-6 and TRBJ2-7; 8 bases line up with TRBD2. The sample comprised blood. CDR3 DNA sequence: TGTGCCAGCAGCTTGTTTGAGCGGGAGTGGGACGAGCAGTACTTC. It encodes CASSLFEREWDEQYF.